One sample yielded the 3 T cell receptor beta chains listed below, sequenced in a study of Tregs in tolerant kidney transplant recipients. TCRdb keeps only in-frame clones here, not all; method: immunoSEQ multiplex PCR. The repertoire holds 90,000 to 130,000 clones, with around 89% as singletons. Sequences were derived from CD4+ T cells from blood, sampled before the transplant. These receptors were collected from a human donor who received a combined kidney and bone marrow transplant.

V usage is TRBV6-1 and J usage is TRBJ1-3; no reliable D call. This CDR3 region has 16 residues. V shed 3 bases and J shed 0 bases, with 12 bases lying between them. Germline V gene sequence: CDR1 MNHNS, CDR2 SASEGT. CDR3 nucleotides: TGTGCCAGCAGTGACCCTAGCGGAGACTCTGGAAACACCATATATTTT. Translated: CASSDPSGDSGNTIYF.

This chain links TRBV9 with TRBJ1-2; a weak D match, TRBD1 (6 bases). Germline loops: CDR1 SGDLS, CDR2 YYNGEE. Between the trimmed V and J ends, which lost 3 bases and 6 bases, there was a span of 15 bases. This CDR3 region has 14 residues. CDR3 protein: CASSGGLGADGYTF. CDR3 bases: TGTGCCAGCAGCGGTGGGCTGGGGGCTGATGGCTACACCTTC.

This clone was seen just once. The chain carries TRBV14 and TRBJ2-5; possibly TRBD2 for D (6 bases). Germline CDR1 reads SGHDN; CDR2 reads FVKESK. The CDR3 has 20 amino acids. V shed 3 bases and J shed 1 base, with 27 bases lying between them. The CDR3 sequence is CASSHPFAPGLQIAQETQYF. For the CDR3, the DNA is TGTGCCAGCAGCCATCCATTCGCCCCGGGACTTCAAATCGCCCAAGAGACCCAGTACTTC.